This T cell receptor beta chain is drawn from a study of shared clonotypes between healthy human individuals. This table comes from immunoSEQ multiplex PCR, and its TCRdb copy is limited to in-frame clones, with some not included. Here the sample spans about 2 million clones, about 95% being singletons. Deletions cut 3 bases from V and 7 bases from J, with 6 bases between. The CDR3 length is 12 residues. The germline gives CDR1 SEHNR, CDR2 FQNEAQ (reference sequence). Terminally differentiated effector memory CD45RA+ cells were left out of the naive CD8 fraction, which was CD45RO-negative and positively selected for CCR7.

This chain joins TRBV7-9 and TRBJ2-2; D is ambiguous. The sequence was obtained from a man younger than 35 in good health. What was sequenced was naive CD8+ T cells sorted from blood. The CDR3 protein is CASSFDLGELFF. In DNA form, the CDR3 reads TGTGCCAGCAGCTTTGATCTCGGGGAGCTGTTTTTT. The variable domain in full, with the rest retrieved from reference TRBV7-9 and TRBJ2-2, is DTGVSQNPRHKITKRGQNVTFRCDPISEHNRLYWYRQTLGQGPEFLTYFQNEAQLEKSRLLSDRFSAERPKGSFSTLEIQRTEQGDSAMYLCASSFDLGELFFGEGSRLTVL.